This T cell receptor (beta chain) was captured in a study of OX40 agonist ivuxolimab in advanced cancers. Study-level background: Ivuxolimab was a fully human IgG2 agonistic monoclonal antibody targeting the costimulatory receptor OX40 (CD134). Intravenous ivuxolimab was administered to patients every 2 weeks at six dose levels: 0.01, 0.1, 0.3, 1.5, 3 and 10 mg/kg. Of the roughly 52 dose-escalation patients, hepatocellular carcinoma was present in about 20, melanoma in around 15, renal cell carcinoma in 9 and head and neck cancer in 9. A male proportion of around 80% and a mean age of around 60 years, ranging from 23 to 79, were recorded for the dose-escalation cohort. Prior anti-PD-1, anti-PD-L1 or anti-CTLA-4 therapy was permitted, and checkpoint inhibitors had been received by less than 45% of dose-escalation patients. Three dose-escalation patients achieved partial responses, one with hepatocellular carcinoma and two with cutaneous melanoma. Peripheral TCRbeta sequencing was intended to test whether TCR sequence diversity was altered and clonal T-cell expansion was caused by ivuxolimab. The monotherapy dose-escalation portion (N of about 50 patients) of the phase I ivuxolimab trial is reported in the paper.

Comment on this clone: Its antigen remains undetermined. No much larger clone exists at a distance of one base, and base qualities are not known.

Genomic DNA was extracted from sorted cells for sequencing of the TCRbeta CDR3 region. The immunoSEQ Assay was used for sequencing of TCRbeta CDR3 regions. Not all clones reach the TCRdb copy of this immuneACCESS table, which keeps in-frame sequences only. Checked studies attribute under half of the gap to unresolved V genes and leave the rest unexplained. Recorded for this sample are over 30,000 clones; approximately 80% of them occurred a single time. The ten largest account for 2% to 3% of the sample. Findings and caveats that apply to the study as a whole: In the 0.1-3.0 mg/kg groups, partial responders had among the lowest normalized peripheral clonal expansion, particularly in CD8+ T cells. After ivuxolimab, expanded clones were on average more numerous among CD8+ T cells than among CD4+ T cells. At doses of 0.1 to 3.0 mg/kg, clonal expansion of both CD4+ and CD8+ blood T cells was observed from baseline to week 6. Low levels of normalized T-cell clonal expansion were also seen in some patients who did not respond. The antigen specificity of the clonally expanded peripheral T cells was not determined.

Based on the germline V gene, the CDR1 and CDR2 sequences are SGHTA and FQGNSA. The CDR3 holds 14 amino acids from the cysteine to the phenylalanine. Here the CDR3 DNA is all that survives: 42 bases in frame from base 1. V and J lose 4 bases and 0 bases, and a span of 9 bases separates them. The trial excluded patients who had a history of autoimmune disease or were on systemic immunosuppression. Peripheral blood for TCR sequencing was collected from all dose cohorts at baseline, on cycle 4 day 1, and on cycle 7 day 1. Samples came from an open-label, multicenter, first-in-human phase I dose-escalation trial of ivuxolimab. Adults with locally advanced or metastatic melanoma, renal cell carcinoma, hepatocellular carcinoma or head and neck squamous cell carcinoma were enrolled in the trial. Before TCR sequencing, CD4+ T cells and CD8+ T cells from peripheral blood were sorted into separate populations.

The TCR originated in an adult with an advanced solid tumor such as melanoma, head and neck, liver or kidney cancer. The chain joins TRBV7-2 to TRBJ1-1, with no reliable assignment of the D segment. Sequenced material: CD4+ or CD8+ T cells sorted from blood, taken in a trial of the OX40 agonist ivuxolimab. The DNA is TGTGCCAGCAGCTCTTCCAACTTGAACACTGAAGCTTTCTTT. This translates into CASSSSNLNTEAFF.